One sample yielded the 6 T cell receptor beta chains listed below, sequenced in a study of regulatory T cells in long-lasting Graves disease (dated by TCRdb to the early 2020s). The time point label corresponds to: newly diagnosed GD, antithyroid drugs for less than 3 months. RNA was extracted from PBMCs in TRIzol for both TCR sequencing and RNA sequencing. The library was obtained by multiplex PCR. Sequencing was performed on an Illumina HiSeq 4000. iRepertoire HTBI primers and Arm-PCR amplification of CDR3 regions were used to construct TCR beta libraries. The public sequencing data were trimmed at Q25 with fastp and processed into clonotypes with MiXCR by TCRdb, which kept only in-frame beta chains. When rows share a CDR3 protein, they turn into one entry using the most common DNA and genes. The sample records some 460,000 distinct CDR3 sequences, 15% to 20% of which are singletons. The top ten clones comprise 12% of the sample.

These data also featured in a second study, about T cells in Graves' hyperthyroidism and ophthalmopathy.

The sequences come from peripheral blood mononuclear cells (PBMCs), collected at new diagnosis, from a patient treated with antithyroid drugs. The origin of the receptors is a man in his forties with Graves disease. Donor details come from another sample of the same person, matched by shared clones.

This clonotype showed up many times. J is TRBJ2-7 and V is TRBV27; possibly TRBD1 for D (6 bases). Germline CDR1 is MNHEY and CDR2 is SMNVEV (reference sequence). Trimming pared 7 bases from V and 2 bases from J, leaving 15 bases between. This CDR3 is 14 amino acids long. CDR3 sequence reads: CASIKQGFPYEQYF. The CDR3 DNA sequence: TGTGCCAGCATAAAACAGGGATTTCCCTACGAGCAGTACTTC.

This clonotype was counted only a few times. A read error may be the cause here, since a much bigger clone is one base away. The chain couples TRBV6-1 to TRBJ2-7; 11 bases map to TRBD2. The CDR3 runs 15 residues. Germline V CDR1 and CDR2: MNHNS, SASEGT. CDR3 loop: CASSEASSGRYERYF. As DNA, the CDR3 is TGTGCCAGCAGTGAAGCGTCTAGCGGGAGGTACGAGCGGTACTTC.

This clonotype was seen at least ten times. V and J are TRBV2 and TRBJ1-4, with D possibly matching TRBD1 (5 bases). Germline lookup yields CDR1 SNHLY and CDR2 FYNNEI. CDR3 length: 14 amino acids. Trimming took off 6 bases at V and 4 bases at J, with 12 bases between the two ends. For the CDR3, the DNA is TGTGCCAGCAGGACCCAGGGTGGTAATGAAAAACTGTTTTTT. Translation: CASRTQGGNEKLFF.

In this sample, this clonotype turned up many times. The chain carries TRBV30 and TRBJ1-1; D is possibly TRBD1 (6 bases). Looked up from germline, CDR1 is GTSNPN and CDR2 is SVGIG (reference sequence). This CDR3 spans 13 amino acids. V was shortened by 6 bases and J by 6 bases, with 17 bases between the two germline ends. The CDR3, as DNA: TGTGCCTGCCAACTGTTTGACAGGTCTGAAGCTTTCTTT. It translates to CACQLFDRSEAFF.

This clonotype was observed a few times. This chain joins TRBV29-1 and TRBJ2-1; no reliable D call. With 4 bases removed from V and 0 bases from J, the gap between germline ends came to 10 bases. Germline-derived CDR1 and CDR2 are SQVTM and ANQGSEA. The CDR3 spans 14 residues. DNA for the CDR3: TGCAGCGTTGTTAGGTCTGGCTCCTACAATGAGCAGTTCTTC. It encodes CSVVRSGSYNEQFF.

This clonotype was counted ten times or more. Compared with germline, one end of the junction differs, possibly owing to a read error. The V and J genes are TRBV12-3 or TRBV12-4 and TRBJ2-1; no firm D call. This CDR3 is built from 15 residues. CDR3 loop: CASSTATSSYNGQFF. CDR3 coding DNA: TGTGCCAGCAGTACAGCGACGAGCTCCTACAATGGGCAGTTCTTC.